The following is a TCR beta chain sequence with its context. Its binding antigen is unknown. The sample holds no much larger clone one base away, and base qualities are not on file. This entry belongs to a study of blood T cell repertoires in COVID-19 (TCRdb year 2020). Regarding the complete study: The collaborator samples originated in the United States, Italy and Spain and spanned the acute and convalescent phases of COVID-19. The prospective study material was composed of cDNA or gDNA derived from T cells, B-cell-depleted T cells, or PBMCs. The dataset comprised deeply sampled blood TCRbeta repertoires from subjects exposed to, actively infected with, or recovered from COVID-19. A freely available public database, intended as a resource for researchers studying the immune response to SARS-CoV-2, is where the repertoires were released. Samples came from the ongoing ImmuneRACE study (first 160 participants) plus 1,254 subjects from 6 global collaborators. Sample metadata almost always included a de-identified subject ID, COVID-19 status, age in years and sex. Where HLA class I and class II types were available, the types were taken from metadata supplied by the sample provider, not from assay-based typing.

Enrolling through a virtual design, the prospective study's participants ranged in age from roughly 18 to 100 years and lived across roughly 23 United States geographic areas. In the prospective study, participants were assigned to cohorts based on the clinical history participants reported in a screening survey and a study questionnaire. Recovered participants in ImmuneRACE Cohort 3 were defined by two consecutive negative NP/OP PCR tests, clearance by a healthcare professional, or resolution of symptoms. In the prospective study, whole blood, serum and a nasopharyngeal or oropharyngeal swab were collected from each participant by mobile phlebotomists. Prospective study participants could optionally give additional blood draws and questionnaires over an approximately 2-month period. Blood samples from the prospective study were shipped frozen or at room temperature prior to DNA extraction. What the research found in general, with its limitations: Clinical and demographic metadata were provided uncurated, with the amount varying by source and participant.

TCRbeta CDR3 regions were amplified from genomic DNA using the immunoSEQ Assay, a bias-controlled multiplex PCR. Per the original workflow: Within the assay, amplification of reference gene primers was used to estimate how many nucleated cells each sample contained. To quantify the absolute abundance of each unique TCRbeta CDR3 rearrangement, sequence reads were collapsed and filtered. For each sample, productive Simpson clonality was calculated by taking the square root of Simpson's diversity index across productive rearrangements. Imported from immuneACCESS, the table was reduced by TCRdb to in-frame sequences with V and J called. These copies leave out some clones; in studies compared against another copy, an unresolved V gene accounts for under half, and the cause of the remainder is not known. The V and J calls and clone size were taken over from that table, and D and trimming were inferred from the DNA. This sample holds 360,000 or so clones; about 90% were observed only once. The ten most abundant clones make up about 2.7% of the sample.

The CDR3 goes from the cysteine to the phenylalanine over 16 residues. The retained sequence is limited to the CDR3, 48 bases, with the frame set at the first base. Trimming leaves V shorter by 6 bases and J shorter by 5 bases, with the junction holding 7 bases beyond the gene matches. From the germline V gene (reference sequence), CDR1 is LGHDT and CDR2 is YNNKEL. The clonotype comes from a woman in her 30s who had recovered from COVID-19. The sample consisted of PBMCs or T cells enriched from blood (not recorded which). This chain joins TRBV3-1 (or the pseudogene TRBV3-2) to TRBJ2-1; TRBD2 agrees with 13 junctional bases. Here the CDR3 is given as CASSKTSGGANNEQFF. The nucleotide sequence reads TGTGCCAGCAGTAAAACTAGCGGGGGGGCCAACAATGAGCAGTTCTTC.